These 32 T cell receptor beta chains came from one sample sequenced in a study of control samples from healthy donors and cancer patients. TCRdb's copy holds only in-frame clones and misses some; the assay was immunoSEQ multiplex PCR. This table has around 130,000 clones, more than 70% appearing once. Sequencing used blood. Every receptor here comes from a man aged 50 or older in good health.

The CDR3 loop is CASSDGNSPLHF. CDR3 nucleotides: TGCGCCAGCAGTGACGGAAATTCACCCCTCCACTTT. The rearrangement uses TRBV10-1 and TRBJ1-6, with D hard to call. The V gene lost 3 bases and the J gene lost 7 bases, with 4 bases spanning the gap. This CDR3 has 12 amino acids. CDR1 and CDR2 from the germline V gene are WNHNN and SYGVQD (reference sequence).

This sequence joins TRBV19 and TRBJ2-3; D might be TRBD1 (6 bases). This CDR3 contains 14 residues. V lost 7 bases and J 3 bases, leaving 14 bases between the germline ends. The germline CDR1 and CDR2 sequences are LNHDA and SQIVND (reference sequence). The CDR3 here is CASTRGLFTDTQYF. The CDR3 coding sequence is TGTGCCAGTACCAGGGGTTTGTTTACAGATACGCAGTATTTT.

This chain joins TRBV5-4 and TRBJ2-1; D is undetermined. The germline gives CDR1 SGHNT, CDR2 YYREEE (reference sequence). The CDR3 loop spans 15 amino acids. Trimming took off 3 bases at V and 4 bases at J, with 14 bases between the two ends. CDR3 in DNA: TGTGCCAGCAGCTACGAGTCTGATGATTACAATGAGCAGTTCTTC. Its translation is CASSYESDDYNEQFF.

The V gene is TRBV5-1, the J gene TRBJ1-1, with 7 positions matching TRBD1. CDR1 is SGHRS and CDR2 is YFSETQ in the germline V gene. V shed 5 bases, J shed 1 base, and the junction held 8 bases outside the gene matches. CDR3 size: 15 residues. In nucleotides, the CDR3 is TGCGCCAGCAGACCAACCGGGACAGAGAACACTGAAGCTTTCTTT. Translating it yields CASRPTGTENTEAFF.

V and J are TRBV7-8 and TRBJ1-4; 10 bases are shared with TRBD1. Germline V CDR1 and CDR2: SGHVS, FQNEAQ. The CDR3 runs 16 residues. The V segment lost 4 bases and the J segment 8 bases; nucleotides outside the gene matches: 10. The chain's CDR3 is CASSSHGTGEAEKLFF. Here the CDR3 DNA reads TGTGCCAGCAGCTCTCATGGGACAGGGGAGGCGGAAAAACTGTTTTTT.

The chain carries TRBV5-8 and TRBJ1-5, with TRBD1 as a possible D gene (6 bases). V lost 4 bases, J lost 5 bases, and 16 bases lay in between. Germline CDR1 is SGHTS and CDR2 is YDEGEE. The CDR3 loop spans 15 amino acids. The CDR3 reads CASSRTGLEHQPQHF. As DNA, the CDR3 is TGTGCCAGCAGCCGTACAGGGTTAGAGCATCAGCCCCAGCATTTT.

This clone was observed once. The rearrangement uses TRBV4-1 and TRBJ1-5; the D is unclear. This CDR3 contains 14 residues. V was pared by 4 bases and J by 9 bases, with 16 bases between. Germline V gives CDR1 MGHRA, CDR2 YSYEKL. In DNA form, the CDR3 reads TGCGCCAGCAGCCTCGAGCAGGTCGGGGTGCCCCAGCATTTT. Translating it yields CASSLEQVGVPQHF.

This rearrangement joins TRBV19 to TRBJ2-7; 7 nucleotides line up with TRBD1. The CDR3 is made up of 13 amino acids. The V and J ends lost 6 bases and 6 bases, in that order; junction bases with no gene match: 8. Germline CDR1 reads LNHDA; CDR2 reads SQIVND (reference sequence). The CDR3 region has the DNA TGTGCCAGTAGCAAACCAGACAGGGCCGAGCAGTACTTC. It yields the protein CASSKPDRAEQYF.

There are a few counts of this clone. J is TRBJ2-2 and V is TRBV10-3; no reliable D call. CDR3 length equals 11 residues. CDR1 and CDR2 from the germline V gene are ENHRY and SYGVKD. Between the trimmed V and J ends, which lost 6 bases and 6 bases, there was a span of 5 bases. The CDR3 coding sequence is TGTGCCATCAGATACTCCGGGGAGCTGTTTTTT. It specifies CAIRYSGELFF.

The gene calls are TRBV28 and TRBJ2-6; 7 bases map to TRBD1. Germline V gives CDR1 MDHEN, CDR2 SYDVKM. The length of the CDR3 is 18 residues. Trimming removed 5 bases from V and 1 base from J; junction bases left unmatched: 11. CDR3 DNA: TGTGCCAGCAGTCGACCGACAGGGAAGGGGTCTGGGGCCAACGTCCTGACTTTC. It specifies CASSRPTGKGSGANVLTF.

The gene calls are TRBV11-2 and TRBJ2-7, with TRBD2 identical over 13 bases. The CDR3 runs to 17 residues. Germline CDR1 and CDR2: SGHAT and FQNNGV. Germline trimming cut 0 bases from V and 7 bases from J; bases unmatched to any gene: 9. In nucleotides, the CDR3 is TGTGCCAGCAGCTTAGAACTAGCGGGGGGGCTACTTGAAGAGCAGTACTTC. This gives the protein CASSLELAGGLLEEQYF.

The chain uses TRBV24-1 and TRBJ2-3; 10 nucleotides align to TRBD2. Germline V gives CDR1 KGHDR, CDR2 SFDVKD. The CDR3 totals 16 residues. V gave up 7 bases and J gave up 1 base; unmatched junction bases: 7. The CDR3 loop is CATSSNLAGGTDTQYF. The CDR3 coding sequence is TGTGCCACCAGCTCCAACCTAGCGGGGGGCACAGATACGCAGTATTTT.

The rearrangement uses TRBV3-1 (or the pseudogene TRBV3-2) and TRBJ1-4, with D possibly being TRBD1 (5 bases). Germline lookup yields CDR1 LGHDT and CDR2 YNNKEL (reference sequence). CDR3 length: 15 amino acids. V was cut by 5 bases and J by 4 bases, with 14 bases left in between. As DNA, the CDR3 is TGTGCCAGCAGCAACAACAGGTTGAGTAATGAAAAACTGTTTTTT. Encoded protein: CASSNNRLSNEKLFF.

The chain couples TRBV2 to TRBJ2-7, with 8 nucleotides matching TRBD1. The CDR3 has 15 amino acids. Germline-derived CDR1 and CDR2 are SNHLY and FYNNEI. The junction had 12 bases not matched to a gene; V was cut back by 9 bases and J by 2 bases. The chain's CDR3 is CASQGGGTGTYEQYF. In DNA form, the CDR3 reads TGTGCCAGTCAAGGTGGGGGGACAGGCACCTACGAGCAGTACTTC.

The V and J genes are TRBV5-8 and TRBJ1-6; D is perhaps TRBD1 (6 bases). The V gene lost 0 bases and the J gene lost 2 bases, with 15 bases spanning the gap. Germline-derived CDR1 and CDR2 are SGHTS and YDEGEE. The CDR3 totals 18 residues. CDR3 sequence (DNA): TGTGCCAGCAGCTTGGCCGTGCAGGGGAAGGCCTATAATTCACCCCTCCACTTT. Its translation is CASSLAVQGKAYNSPLHF. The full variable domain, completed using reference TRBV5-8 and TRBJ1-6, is EAGVTQSPTHLIKTRGQQATLRCSPISGHTSVYWYQQALGLGLQFLLWYDEGEERNRGNFPPRFSGRQFPNYSSELNVNALELEDSALYLCASSLAVQGKAYNSPLHFGNGTRLTVT.

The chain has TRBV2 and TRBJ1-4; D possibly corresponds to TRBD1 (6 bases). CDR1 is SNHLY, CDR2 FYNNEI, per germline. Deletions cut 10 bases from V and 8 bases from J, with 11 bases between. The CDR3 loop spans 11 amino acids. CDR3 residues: CATRGSEKLFF. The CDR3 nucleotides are TGTGCCACCAGGGGTAGCGAAAAACTGTTTTTT.

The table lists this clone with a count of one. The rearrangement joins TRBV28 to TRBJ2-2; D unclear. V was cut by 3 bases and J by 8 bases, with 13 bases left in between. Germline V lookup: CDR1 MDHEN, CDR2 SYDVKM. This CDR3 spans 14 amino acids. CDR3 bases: TGTGCCAGCAGTTTTTACTCAACGAATGGGGAGCTGTTTTTT. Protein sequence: CASSFYSTNGELFF.

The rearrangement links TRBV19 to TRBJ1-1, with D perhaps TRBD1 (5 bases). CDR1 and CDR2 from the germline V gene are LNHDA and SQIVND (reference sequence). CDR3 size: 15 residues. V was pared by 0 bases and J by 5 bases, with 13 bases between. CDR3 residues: CASSIDGGLGTEAFF. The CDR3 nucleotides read TGTGCCAGTAGTATAGATGGGGGGTTAGGAACTGAAGCTTTCTTT.

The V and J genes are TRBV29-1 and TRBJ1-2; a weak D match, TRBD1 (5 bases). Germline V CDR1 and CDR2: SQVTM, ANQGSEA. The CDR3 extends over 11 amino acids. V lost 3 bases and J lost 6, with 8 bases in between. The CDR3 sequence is CSVEGHHGYTF. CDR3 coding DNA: TGCAGCGTTGAGGGGCACCATGGCTACACCTTC. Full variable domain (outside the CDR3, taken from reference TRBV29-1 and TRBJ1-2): SAVISQKPSRDICQRGTSLTIQCQVDSQVTMMFWYRQQPGQSLTLIATANQGSEATYESGFVIDKFPISRPNLTFSTLTVSNMSPEDSSIYLCSVEGHHGYTFGSGTRLTVV.

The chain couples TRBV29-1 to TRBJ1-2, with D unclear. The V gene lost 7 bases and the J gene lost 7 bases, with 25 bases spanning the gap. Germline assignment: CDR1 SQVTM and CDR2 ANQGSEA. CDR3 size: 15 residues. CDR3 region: CSALRGSQAEGGYTF. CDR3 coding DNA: TGCAGCGCTCTGCGCGGAAGCCAGGCGGAGGGTGGCTACACCTTC.

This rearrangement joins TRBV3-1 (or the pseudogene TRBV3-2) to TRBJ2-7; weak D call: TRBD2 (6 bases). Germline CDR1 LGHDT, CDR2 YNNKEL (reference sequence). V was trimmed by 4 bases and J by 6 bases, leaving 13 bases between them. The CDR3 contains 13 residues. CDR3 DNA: TGTGCCAGCAGCCGCGGGGCCGGGGGCGAGCAGTACTTC. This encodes CASSRGAGGEQYF.

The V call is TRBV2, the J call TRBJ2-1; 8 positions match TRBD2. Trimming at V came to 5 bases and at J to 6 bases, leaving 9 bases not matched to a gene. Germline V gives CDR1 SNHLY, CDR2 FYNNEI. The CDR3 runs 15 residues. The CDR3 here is CASSPGGAFVNEQFF. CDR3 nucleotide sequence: TGTGCCAGCAGTCCCGGGGGGGCCTTTGTCAATGAGCAGTTCTTC.

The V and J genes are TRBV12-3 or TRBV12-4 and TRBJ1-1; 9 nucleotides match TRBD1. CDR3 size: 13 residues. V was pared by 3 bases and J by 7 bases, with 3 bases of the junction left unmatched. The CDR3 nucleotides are TGTGCCAGCAGTTTGAACAGGGGGCGTGAAGCTTTCTTT. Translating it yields CASSLNRGREAFF.

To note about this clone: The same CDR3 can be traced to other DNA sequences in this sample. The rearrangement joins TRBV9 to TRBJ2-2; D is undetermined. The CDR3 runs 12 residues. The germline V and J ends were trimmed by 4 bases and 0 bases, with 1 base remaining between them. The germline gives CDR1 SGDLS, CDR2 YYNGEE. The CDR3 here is CASSPNTGELFF. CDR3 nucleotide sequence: TGTGCCAGCAGCCCGAACACCGGGGAGCTGTTTTTT.

The CDR3 loop reads CASSVGNSLSGNTIYF. The DNA of the CDR3 is TGTGCCAGCAGTGTAGGTAACAGCTTATCTGGAAACACCATATATTTT. This rearrangement joins TRBV2 to TRBJ1-3; D is unclear. This CDR3 is 16 amino acids long. Germline lookup yields CDR1 SNHLY and CDR2 FYNNEI. Trimming left V 4 bases short and J 1 base short, with 14 bases between.

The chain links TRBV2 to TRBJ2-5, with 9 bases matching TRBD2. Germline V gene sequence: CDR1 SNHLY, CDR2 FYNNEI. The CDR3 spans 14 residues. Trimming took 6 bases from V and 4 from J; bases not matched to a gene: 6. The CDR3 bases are TGTGCCAGCAGGCGCGGGGGGGCCGGAGAGACCCAGTACTTC. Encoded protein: CASRRGGAGETQYF.

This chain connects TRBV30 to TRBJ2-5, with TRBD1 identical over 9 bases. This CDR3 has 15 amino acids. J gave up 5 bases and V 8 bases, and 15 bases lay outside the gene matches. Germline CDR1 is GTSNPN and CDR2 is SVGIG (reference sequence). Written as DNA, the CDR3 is TGTGCCCGACAACCAAAAGGGACAGGGCTGGAGACCCAGTACTTC. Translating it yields CARQPKGTGLETQYF.

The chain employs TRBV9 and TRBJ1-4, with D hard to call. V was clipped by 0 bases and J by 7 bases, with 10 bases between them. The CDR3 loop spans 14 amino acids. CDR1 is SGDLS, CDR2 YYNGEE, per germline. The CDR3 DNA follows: TGTGCCAGCAGCGTAGGAATGAATCCTGAAAAACTGTTTTTT. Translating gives CASSVGMNPEKLFF.

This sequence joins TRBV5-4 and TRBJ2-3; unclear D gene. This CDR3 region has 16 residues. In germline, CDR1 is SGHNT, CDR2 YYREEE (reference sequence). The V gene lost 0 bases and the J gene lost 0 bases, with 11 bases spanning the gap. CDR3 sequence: CASSLGGVSSTDTQYF. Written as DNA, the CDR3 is TGTGCCAGCAGCTTGGGAGGAGTTTCTAGCACAGATACGCAGTATTTT.

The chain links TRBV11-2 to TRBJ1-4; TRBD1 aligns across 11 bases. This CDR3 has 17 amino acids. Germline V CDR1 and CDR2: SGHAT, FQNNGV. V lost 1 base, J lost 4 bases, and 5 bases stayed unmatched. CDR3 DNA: TGTGCCAGCAGCTTAGGGACAGGGGGCGGAGGTAATGAAAAACTGTTTTTT. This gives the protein CASSLGTGGGGNEKLFF.

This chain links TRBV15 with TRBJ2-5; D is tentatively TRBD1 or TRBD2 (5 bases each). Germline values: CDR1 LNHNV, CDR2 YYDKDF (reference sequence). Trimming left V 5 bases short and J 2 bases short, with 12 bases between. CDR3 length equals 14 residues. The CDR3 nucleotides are TGTGCCACCAGCTGGGGGAACTTGCAAGAGACCCAGTACTTC. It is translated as CATSWGNLQETQYF.

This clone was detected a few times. The CDR3: CASSRISDHTGELFF. The CDR3 region has the DNA TGTGCCAGTAGTAGGATCTCCGATCACACCGGGGAGCTGTTTTTT. The chain is built from TRBV19 and TRBJ2-2; D not resolved. V lost 4 bases to trimming and J lost 3 bases, with 12 bases between them. The CDR3 is 15 residues long. Germline V gene sequence: CDR1 LNHDA, CDR2 SQIVND (reference sequence).